This T cell receptor (beta chain) came from a study of blood T cell repertoires in COVID-19. Study information: COVID-19 samples from acute and convalescent phases originated in the United States, Italy and Spain. Nucleic acid was either cDNA or gDNA, and it came from T cells, B-cell-depleted T cells, or PBMCs.

Original methodology: The authors estimated nucleated cell counts from reference gene primer amplification. Clones were read by immunoSEQ multiplex PCR, and TCRdb kept only the in-frame ones, dropping some. The V and J calls and clone size were taken over from that table, and D and trimming were inferred from the DNA. The sample lists 100,000 to 150,000 clones; more than 70% were seen once. The sequence was collected from a human donor in a cohort sampled during active COVID-19. The sequenced sample consisted of peripheral blood.

CDR3 region: CASSIPNRDTSPLHF. CDR3 DNA sequence: TGTGCCAGTAGTATACCAAACAGGGACACTTCACCCCTCCACTTT. This chain joins TRBV19 and TRBJ1-6; D perhaps matches TRBD1 (6 bases). Germline values: CDR1 LNHDA, CDR2 SQIVND (reference sequence). The CDR3 runs 15 residues. V was cut by 2 bases and J by 9 bases, with 14 bases left in between.